The 25 T cell receptor beta chains presented below share a single source sample, sequenced in a study of T cell responses to AZD1222 COVID-19 vaccine. Measured with immunoSEQ multiplex PCR; TCRdb has only the in-frame clones, and not every one. The data hold around 180,000 clones, with 85% to 95% observed a single time. The sequencing here drew on peripheral blood, taken 28 days after the second AZD1222 dose. All receptors come from an adult who received the AZD1222 COVID-19 vaccine.

The gene calls are TRBV5-5 and TRBJ1-1; D gene uncertain. Trimming took off 2 bases at V and 0 bases at J, with 8 bases between the two ends. There are 14 residues in the CDR3. Per germline, CDR1 SGHKS and CDR2 YYEKEE (reference sequence). In DNA, the CDR3 is TGTGCCAGCAGCTTATGGGGTCTGAACACTGAAGCTTTCTTT. This sequence encodes CASSLWGLNTEAFF. Based on the CDR3 plus reference TRBV5-5 and TRBJ1-1, the full variable domain is DAGVTQSPTHLIKTRGQQVTLRCSPISGHKSVSWYQQVLGQGPQFIFQYYEKEERGRGNFPDRFSARQFPNYSSELNVNALLLGDSALYLCASSLWGLNTEAFFGQGTRLTVV.

V is TRBV19 and J is TRBJ1-5; 7 positions match TRBD1. The length of the CDR3 is 14 residues. The V segment lost 5 bases and the J segment 5 bases; nucleotides outside the gene matches: 6. Looked up from germline, CDR1 is LNHDA and CDR2 is SQIVND (reference sequence). The CDR3 loop is CASSSDRVYQPQHF. The DNA for the CDR3 is TGTGCCAGTAGTTCCGACAGGGTGTATCAGCCCCAGCATTTT.

The chain's CDR3 is CASSVEGRWDQPQHF. The CDR3 nucleotides read TGTGCCAGCAGCGTAGAGGGGCGGTGGGATCAGCCCCAGCATTTT. V usage is TRBV9 and J usage is TRBJ1-5; tentative D call: TRBD1 (5 bases). The CDR3 consists of 15 residues. The V and J ends lost 0 bases and 5 bases respectively, with 12 bases between them. Germline V lookup: CDR1 SGDLS, CDR2 YYNGEE.

The V call is TRBV6-6, the J call TRBJ1-1; tentatively, D is TRBD1 (5 bases). Germline assignment: CDR1 MNHNY and CDR2 SVGAGI (reference sequence). The CDR3 runs 16 residues. V lost 6 bases and J lost 3, with 20 bases in between. CDR3 sequence: CASRQIRGGRDTEAFF. DNA of the CDR3: TGTGCCAGCAGACAGATACGGGGGGGTCGAGACACTGAAGCTTTCTTT.

The V and J genes are TRBV5-1 and TRBJ2-5; perhaps D is TRBD1 or TRBD2 (5 bases each). Between the trimmed V and J ends, which lost 7 bases and 4 bases, there was a span of 23 bases. Per germline, CDR1 SGHRS and CDR2 YFSETQ. The CDR3 is 16 amino acids. CDR3 sequence (DNA): TGCGCCAGCGCCCCTTTGGGACCTTATGAGGGAGAGACCCAGTACTTC. It specifies CASAPLGPYEGETQYF. Full variable domain (remainder filled in from reference TRBV5-1 and TRBJ2-5): KAGVTQTPRYLIKTRGQQVTLSCSPISGHRSVSWYQQTPGQGLQFLFEYFSETQRNKGNFPGRFSGRQFSNSRSEMNVSTLELGDSALYLCASAPLGPYEGETQYFGPGTRLLVL.

The genes are TRBV2 and TRBJ2-1, with D possibly TRBD2 on 6 matching bases. Germline assignment: CDR1 SNHLY and CDR2 FYNNEI. Trimming took 2 bases from V and 7 from J, leaving 12 bases between them. The CDR3 has 14 residues. CDR3: CASSERKGRNEQFF. CDR3 nucleotide sequence: TGTGCCAGCAGTGAACGAAAGGGGAGGAATGAGCAGTTCTTC.

This rearrangement joins TRBV9 to TRBJ1-4; D ambiguous. The CDR3 has 13 amino acids. Germline CDR1 SGDLS, CDR2 YYNGEE. V shed 2 bases and J shed 7 bases, with 9 bases lying between them. Here the CDR3 DNA reads TGTGCCAGCAGCGTGTCACATGGTGAAAAACTGTTTTTT. This encodes CASSVSHGEKLFF.

The rearrangement joins TRBV27 to TRBJ1-3; D gene ambiguous. Trimming pared 6 bases from V and 2 bases from J, leaving 8 bases between. The germline gives CDR1 MNHEY, CDR2 SMNVEV (reference sequence). This CDR3 region has 13 residues. In nucleotides, the CDR3 is TGTGCCAGCAGCTCCGCGGCTGGAAACACCATATATTTT. Translation gives CASSSAAGNTIYF.

The chain recombines TRBV19 with TRBJ2-7; D may correspond to TRBD1 or TRBD2 (5 bases each). V lost 7 bases, J lost 5 bases, and 15 bases lay in between. The CDR3 loop spans 13 amino acids. Per germline, CDR1 LNHDA and CDR2 SQIVND (reference sequence). The CDR3 DNA reads TGTGCCAGTAAGGGGAGCGATAGGGACGAGCAGTACTTC. It is translated as CASKGSDRDEQYF.

The chain has TRBV19 and TRBJ1-1; 7 bases are shared with TRBD1. The CDR3 extends over 16 amino acids. Germline CDR1 LNHDA, CDR2 SQIVND (reference sequence). The V gene end was trimmed by 4 bases and the J gene end by 1 base; junction bases not matched to a gene: 9. The CDR3, as DNA: TGTGCCAGTAGTAAACAGGGGAGCCTAGAGAACACTGAAGCTTTCTTT. It encodes CASSKQGSLENTEAFF.

The chain employs TRBV7-8 and TRBJ2-1, with unresolved D. CDR3 size: 13 residues. Germline V CDR1 and CDR2: SGHVS, FQNEAQ. V lost 4 bases and J 7 bases, leaving 11 bases between the germline ends. This CDR3 reads CASSSLEPNEQFF. For the CDR3, the DNA is TGTGCCAGCAGCTCGCTGGAACCTAATGAGCAGTTCTTC.

The chain recombines TRBV5-1 with TRBJ2-2, with D possibly TRBD2 on 6 matching bases. This CDR3 spans 15 amino acids. The germline CDR1 and CDR2 sequences are SGHRS and YFSETQ. The ends were cut back, 4 bases at V and 4 bases at J, with 14 bases in the middle. CDR3 amino acids: CASSTGLTSTGELFF. The CDR3 nucleotides read TGCGCCAGCAGCACCGGACTAACCTCCACCGGGGAGCTGTTTTTT. Full variable domain (missing parts from reference TRBV5-1 and TRBJ2-2): KAGVTQTPRYLIKTRGQQVTLSCSPISGHRSVSWYQQTPGQGLQFLFEYFSETQRNKGNFPGRFSGRQFSNSRSEMNVSTLELGDSALYLCASSTGLTSTGELFFGEGSRLTVL.

CDR3 in amino acids: CASSFLQGSYGYTF. The CDR3 DNA reads TGTGCCAGCAGCTTCTTACAGGGGTCCTATGGCTACACCTTC. This sequence joins TRBV11-3 and TRBJ1-2, with 7 positions matching TRBD1. The CDR3 totals 14 residues. The germline CDR1 and CDR2 sequences are SGHNT and YENEEA. V trimming: 3 bases; J trimming: 4 bases; junction bases outside the gene matches: 5. Full variable domain (remainder filled in from reference TRBV11-3 and TRBJ1-2): EAGVVQSPRYKIIEKKQPVAFWCNPISGHNTLYWYLQNLGQGPELLIRYENEEAVDDSQLPKDRFSAERLKGVDSTLKIQPAELGDSAVYLCASSFLQGSYGYTFGSGTRLTVV.

The V call is TRBV27, the J call TRBJ1-1; D is uncertain. The CDR3 contains 13 residues. Trimming shortened V by 9 bases and J by 8 bases, and 19 bases separated the two germline ends. Germline CDR1 MNHEY, CDR2 SMNVEV (reference sequence). The CDR3 here is CASGRTEGSEAFF. The CDR3 DNA reads as TGTGCCAGTGGCAGGACTGAAGGGTCGGAAGCTTTCTTT.

This chain joins TRBV18 and TRBJ1-1, with 8 bases identical to TRBD1. CDR1 is KGHSH and CDR2 is LQKENI in the germline V gene. There are 18 residues in the CDR3. With V trimmed by 1 base and J by 2 bases, 12 bases remained unmatched. The CDR3 spells CASSPLPLDRGTNTEAFF. The CDR3 bases are TGTGCCAGCTCACCACTGCCGCTTGACAGGGGAACAAACACTGAAGCTTTCTTT.

The V call is TRBV2, the J call TRBJ1-2, with D perhaps TRBD1 (6 bases). This CDR3 spans 13 amino acids. Germline CDR1 and CDR2: SNHLY and FYNNEI. Trimming stripped 2 bases from V and 8 bases from J, with 12 bases between. In DNA form, the CDR3 reads TGTGCCAGCAGTGAATTACAGGGTAGCGGCTACACCTTC. Translated, it gives CASSELQGSGYTF.

This sequence joins TRBV4-1 and TRBJ2-5, with 9 bases identical to TRBD2. The CDR3 is 18 amino acids. The V gene end was trimmed by 0 bases and the J gene end by 4 bases; junction bases not matched to a gene: 12. CDR1 is MGHRA and CDR2 is YSYEKL in the germline V gene. This chain's CDR3 is CASSQENSGTSLRETQYF. In nucleotides, the CDR3 is TGCGCCAGCAGCCAAGAAAATTCCGGGACTAGCTTGCGAGAGACCCAGTACTTC.

This rearrangement joins TRBV5-4 to TRBJ1-6, with 8 bases aligning to TRBD1. There are 14 residues in the CDR3. CDR1 SGHNT and CDR2 YYREEE come from the germline V gene (reference sequence). The trim removed 2 bases at V and 7 bases at J, leaving 2 bases unmatched. As DNA, the CDR3 is TGTGCCAGCAGCTTCGACAGGGGAAATTCACCCCTCCACTTT. Translation gives CASSFDRGNSPLHF. Supplemented by reference TRBV5-4 and TRBJ1-6, the full variable domain reads ETGVTQSPTHLIKTRGQQVTLRCSSQSGHNTVSWYQQALGQGPQFIFQYYREEENGRGNFPPRFSGLQFPNYSSELNVNALELDDSALYLCASSFDRGNSPLHFGNGTRLTVT.

The gene calls are TRBV5-4 and TRBJ2-4; 10 bases align to TRBD2. This CDR3 has 14 amino acids. The V and J ends lost 4 bases and 9 bases, in that order; junction bases with no gene match: 7. Germline V gene data show CDR1 as SGHNT and CDR2 as YYREEE (reference sequence). In DNA, the CDR3 is TGTGCCAGCAGCAAGGGGACTAGCGAGAGCATTCAGTACTTC. This encodes CASSKGTSESIQYF.

This clone appeared a single time. The J gene is TRBJ1-1, the V gene TRBV29-1; D unclear. This CDR3 comprises 12 residues. V gave up 7 bases and J gave up 7 bases, with 16 bases separating them. In germline, CDR1 is SQVTM, CDR2 ANQGSEA. As DNA, the CDR3 is TGCAGCGCCCCCGAGGGTGGCCGTGAAGCTTTCTTT. This encodes CSAPEGGREAFF. The entire variable domain, with the rest obtained from reference TRBV29-1 and TRBJ1-1, is as follows: SAVISQKPSRDICQRGTSLTIQCQVDSQVTMMFWYRQQPGQSLTLIATANQGSEATYESGFVIDKFPISRPNLTFSTLTVSNMSPEDSSIYLCSAPEGGREAFFGQGTRLTVV.

J is TRBJ1-1 and V is TRBV19; D is undetermined. The CDR3 contains 11 residues. Germline V gives CDR1 LNHDA, CDR2 SQIVND (reference sequence). The ends were cut back, 3 bases at V and 1 base at J, with 0 bases in the middle. CDR3 sequence: CASSMNTEAFF. In DNA form, the CDR3 reads TGTGCCAGTAGTATGAACACTGAAGCTTTCTTT.

The rearrangement joins TRBV13 to TRBJ1-2; unclear D gene. The length of the CDR3 is 15 residues. CDR1 and CDR2 (germline): PRHDT, FYEKMQ (reference sequence). Trimming removed 1 base at V and 7 bases at J, with 16 bases between. The CDR3 here is CASSLETDGVFGYTF. The DNA of the CDR3 is TGTGCCAGCAGCTTAGAAACGGACGGAGTGTTTGGCTACACCTTC.

The sample holds one count of this clone. The chain has TRBV28 and TRBJ2-1, with 9 bases lining up with TRBD2. There are 17 residues in the CDR3. The germline V gene encodes CDR1 MDHEN and CDR2 SYDVKM. V trimming: 2 bases; J trimming: 5 bases; junction bases outside the gene matches: 10. The CDR3 here is CASSLPKGGRVNNEQFF. DNA of the CDR3: TGTGCCAGCAGTTTACCCAAGGGCGGGAGGGTTAACAATGAGCAGTTCTTC.

The chain uses TRBV9 and TRBJ1-4; weak D call: TRBD1 (5 bases). The germline V gene has CDR1 SGDLS and CDR2 YYNGEE. CDR3 size: 15 residues. Trimming took 4 bases from V and 4 from J, leaving 14 bases between them. CDR3 region: CASSNSGTLNEKLFF. The CDR3 coding sequence is TGTGCCAGCAGCAACTCCGGGACCCTTAATGAAAAACTGTTTTTT.

V and J are TRBV24-1 and TRBJ1-2; a weak D match, TRBD1 (6 bases). Germline V gives CDR1 KGHDR, CDR2 SFDVKD. The CDR3 runs 16 residues. V gave up 9 bases and J gave up 2 bases, with 21 bases separating them. The CDR3 DNA reads as TGTGCCACCCCACCCCGAGGGGGATCCCCCAACTATGGCTACACCTTC. Its translation: CATPPRGGSPNYGYTF.